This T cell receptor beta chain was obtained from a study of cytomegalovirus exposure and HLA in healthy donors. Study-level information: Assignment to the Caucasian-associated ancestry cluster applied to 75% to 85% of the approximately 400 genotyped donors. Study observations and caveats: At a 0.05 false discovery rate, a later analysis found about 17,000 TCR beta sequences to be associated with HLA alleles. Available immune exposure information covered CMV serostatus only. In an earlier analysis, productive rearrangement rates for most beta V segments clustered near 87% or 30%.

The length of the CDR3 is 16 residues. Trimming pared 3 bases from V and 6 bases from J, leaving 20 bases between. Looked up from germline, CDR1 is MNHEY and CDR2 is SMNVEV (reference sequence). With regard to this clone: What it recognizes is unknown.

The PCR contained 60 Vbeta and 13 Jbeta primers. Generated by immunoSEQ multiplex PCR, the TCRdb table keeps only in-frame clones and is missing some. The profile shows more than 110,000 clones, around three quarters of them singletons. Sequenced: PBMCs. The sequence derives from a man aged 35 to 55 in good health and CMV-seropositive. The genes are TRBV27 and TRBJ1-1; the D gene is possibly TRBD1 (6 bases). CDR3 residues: CASSFLAPTGVAEAFF. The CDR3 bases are TGTGCCAGCAGTTTCTTAGCCCCGACAGGTGTCGCTGAAGCTTTCTTT.